These T cell receptor beta chains were read from a single sample in a study of monozygotic twins with inflammatory bowel disease. Each CDR3 protein gets one entry in TCRdb, which reprocessed the 5' RACE reads and gives no DNA. The record lists 85,000 to 110,000 distinct CDR3 sequences, of which the ten most abundant hold under 2.5%. The sequenced sample was blood. All receptors derive from a human donor with ulcerative colitis or Crohn's disease, or a healthy co-twin of an affected twin (not recorded which). Each CDR3 is given with its conserved first and last residue.

V gene,J gene,CDR3 protein
TRBV5-1,TRBJ2-7,CASSLSPDASYEQYF
TRBV4-2,TRBJ2-7,CASSQGQEDEQYF
TRBV28,TRBJ1-3,CAAKGGLDSGNTIYF
TRBV29-1,TRBJ2-3,CSVEDVPGTVTDTQYF
TRBV7-2,TRBJ2-3,CASSLVAVPTDTQYF
TRBV12-3/TRBV12-4,TRBJ2-3,CASSFPSPAGGLRTDTQYF
TRBV20-1,TRBJ2-7,CSATQHTYEQYF
TRBV20-1,TRBJ2-7,CSARYLGKSYEQYF
TRBV12-3/TRBV12-4,TRBJ1-6,CASSFREGRSPLHF
TRBV20-1,TRBJ2-1,CSARSGSRSHEQFF
TRBV20-1,TRBJ1-1,CSARERTGGLNTEAFF
TRBV29-1,TRBJ2-5,CSVADRGGWETQYF
TRBV12-5,TRBJ2-1,CASGWTNNEQFF
TRBV29-1,TRBJ1-3,CSVGGRGAENTIYF
TRBV7-9,TRBJ2-1,CVSAGGYNEQFF
TRBV10-3,TRBJ2-7,CAISGETYEQYF
TRBV12-3/TRBV12-4,TRBJ2-7,CASTNLYEQYF